A single sample gave rise to the 15 T cell receptor beta chains below, sequenced in a study of neoadjuvant anti-PD-1 for oral cavity cancer. The table came from immunoSEQ multiplex PCR; TCRdb's copy has only in-frame clones and leaves some out. The sample contains about 7,800 clones, 55% to 70% of which appear only once. The time point denotes: after neoadjuvant nivolumab, at surgical resection. Sequenced material: PBMCs, taken after nivolumab (anti-PD-1) treatment. The receptors originated from a person between 35 and 79 years old with oral cavity squamous cell carcinoma.

The chain has TRBV4-3 and TRBJ1-1; no clear D gene. Germline V gene lookup returns CDR1 LGHNA and CDR2 YSLEER. This CDR3 spans 15 amino acids. The ends were cut back, 0 bases at V and 1 base at J, with 9 bases in the middle. Here the CDR3 DNA reads TGCGCCAGCAGCCAAGAGGCGGTGGGGAACACTGAAGCTTTCTTT. Its translation is CASSQEAVGNTEAFF.

The sample holds a few counts of this clone. The genes are TRBV4-3 and TRBJ1-6; perhaps TRBD1 as D (5 bases). The CDR3 has 15 amino acids. The germline V gene encodes CDR1 LGHNA and CDR2 YSLEER. The V and J ends lost 1 base and 7 bases respectively, with 11 bases between them. Here the CDR3 reads CASSQGGARNSPLHF. Written as DNA, the CDR3 is TGCGCCAGCAGCCAAGGAGGGGCGCGGAATTCACCCCTCCACTTT.

The J gene is TRBJ1-1, the V gene TRBV7-9; D unresolved. Germline CDR1 SEHNR, CDR2 FQNEAQ (reference sequence). V was shortened by 5 bases and J by 4 bases, with 20 bases between the two germline ends. This CDR3 contains 16 residues. The CDR3 is CASSHRRGSRSTEAFF. The CDR3 DNA reads as TGTGCCAGCAGCCATCGGCGAGGGTCACGGAGCACTGAAGCTTTCTTT.

The chain combines TRBV7-8 with TRBJ1-2; TRBD1 is a possible D gene (6 bases). With 1 base removed from V and 6 bases from J, the gap between germline ends came to 18 bases. Germline V gene data show CDR1 as SGHVS and CDR2 as FQNEAQ. The CDR3 contains 16 residues. Here the CDR3 reads CASSLGDIPPANGYTF. In nucleotides, the CDR3 is TGTGCCAGCAGCTTAGGGGACATCCCACCCGCCAATGGCTACACCTTC. The entire variable domain, with the rest obtained from reference TRBV7-8 and TRBJ1-2, is as follows: GAGVSQSPRYKVAKRGQDVALRCDPISGHVSLFWYQQALGQGPEFLTYFQNEAQLDKSGLPSDRFFAERPEGSVSTLKIQRTQQEDSAVYLCASSLGDIPPANGYTFGSGTRLTVV.

This clone was counted once. V usage is TRBV9 and J usage is TRBJ1-5; D is uncertain. The CDR3 is 15 amino acids. The V gene's germline CDR1 is SGDLS and CDR2 YYNGEE. The V gene lost 0 bases and the J gene lost 3 bases, with 10 bases spanning the gap. CDR3 loop: CASSVGGGNNQPQHF. CDR3 DNA: TGTGCCAGCAGCGTAGGAGGAGGAAACAATCAGCCCCAGCATTTT.

The V gene is TRBV9, the J gene TRBJ2-1; 10 bases agree with TRBD1. This CDR3 spans 17 amino acids. Germline V CDR1 and CDR2: SGDLS, YYNGEE. J lost 0 bases, V lost 3 bases, and 6 bases had no gene match. DNA of the CDR3: TGTGCCAGCAGCGGTGAGGGACAGGGGAGCTCCTACAATGAGCAGTTCTTC. Amino acid sequence: CASSGEGQGSSYNEQFF.

This clone was observed once. This chain connects TRBV5-6 to TRBJ1-2; tentative D call: TRBD1 (5 bases). CDR1 is SGHDT, CDR2 YYEEEE, per germline. This CDR3 has 18 residues. Trimming stripped 3 bases from V and 3 bases from J, with 24 bases between. CDR3 protein: CASSSLDTRGSIDYGYTF. For the CDR3, the DNA is TGTGCCAGCAGCTCCTTGGACACGCGAGGGTCCATAGACTATGGCTACACCTTC.

This CDR3 reads CASSFRDSIYGYTF. The CDR3 coding sequence is TGTGCCAGCAGCTTCCGGGACAGTATCTATGGCTACACCTTC. The rearrangement joins TRBV5-8 to TRBJ1-2, with 7 nucleotides matching TRBD1. After removal of 2 bases from V and 4 bases from J, the junction contained 5 bases not matched to a gene. The germline gives CDR1 SGHTS, CDR2 YDEGEE. CDR3 length: 14 residues.

The sample holds a few counts of this clone. The J gene is TRBJ2-7, the V gene TRBV7-8; TRBD1 agrees at 9 bases. This CDR3 region has 15 residues. The germline gives CDR1 SGHVS, CDR2 FQNEAQ. V shed 5 bases, J shed 2 bases, and the junction held 7 bases outside the gene matches. This CDR3 reads CASSPDRGDAYEQYF. The CDR3 DNA reads as TGTGCCAGCAGCCCGGACAGGGGCGATGCCTACGAGCAGTACTTC.

The V call is TRBV30, the J call TRBJ2-7; TRBD1 aligns across 7 bases. Per the germline V gene, CDR1 is GTSNPN and CDR2 is SVGIG (reference sequence). The J segment lost 6 bases and the V segment lost 4 bases, leaving 3 bases of the junction unmatched. The CDR3 totals 11 residues. The CDR3 DNA sequence: TGTGCCTGGACTACAGGGGCCGAGCAGTACTTC. Translation: CAWTTGAEQYF.

The chain employs TRBV4-2 and TRBJ2-2; TRBD2 matches at 8 bases. This CDR3 has 16 residues. V shed 0 bases, J shed 3 bases, and the junction held 3 bases outside the gene matches. Germline loops: CDR1 LGHNA, CDR2 YNFKEQ. CDR3 loop: CASSQESLADTGELFF. CDR3 coding DNA: TGTGCCAGCAGCCAAGAGTCACTAGCGGACACCGGGGAGCTGTTTTTT.

This clone was seen a few times. The V and J genes are TRBV6-5 and TRBJ1-2; D gene ambiguous. Germline values: CDR1 MNHEY, CDR2 SVGAGI. The CDR3 is 12 amino acids. V was pared by 5 bases and J by 5 bases, with 9 bases between. The CDR3 protein is CASSPGEYGYTF. Written as DNA, the CDR3 is TGTGCCAGCAGTCCAGGAGAATATGGCTACACCTTC.

This chain uses TRBV28 with TRBJ1-2; D remains ambiguous. The CDR3 contains 14 residues. With 3 bases removed from V and 1 base from J, the gap between germline ends came to 9 bases. Looked up from germline, CDR1 is MDHEN and CDR2 is SYDVKM. The CDR3 DNA follows: TGTGCCAGCAGTTTCCCTGACGGTAACTATGGCTACACCTTC. This codes for CASSFPDGNYGYTF.

This clone was observed once. The chain links TRBV11-2 to TRBJ2-2, with TRBD2 matching over 8 bases. Germline values: CDR1 SGHAT, CDR2 FQNNGV. The CDR3 contains 16 residues. V gave up 7 bases and J gave up 5 bases; unmatched junction bases: 12. The chain's CDR3 is CASNRDSGGLTGELFF. The CDR3 bases are TGTGCCAGCAACCGGGATTCGGGGGGGCTGACCGGGGAGCTGTTTTTT.

The chain combines TRBV6-1 with TRBJ2-7; D uncertain. There are 14 residues in the CDR3. V was trimmed by 3 bases and J by 0 bases, leaving 9 bases between them. Germline V gene lookup returns CDR1 MNHNS and CDR2 SASEGT. The DNA for the CDR3 is TGTGCCAGCAGTGAGAAACGGCGCTCCTACGAGCAGTACTTC. Its translation is CASSEKRRSYEQYF.